A selection of T cell receptor beta chains follows, all from one sample in a study of T cells after yellow fever vaccination. From the 5' RACE reads, TCRdb called clonotypes with MiXCR, one entry per CDR3 protein. The repertoire consists of some 240,000 distinct CDR3 sequences, with roughly 4% occurring once and the leading ten covering under 20%. The sequenced sample was PBMCs, obtained 15 days after the yellow fever booster vaccination. The receptor source for this set is a man between 18 and 29 years old who received the YFV17D yellow fever vaccine. Each CDR3 is given with its conserved first and last residue. Each record gives: CDR3 protein, CDR3 DNA, D gene, J gene, clone size, V gene. A D gene is named only where the DNA matches it firmly. Size is stated as how often the clone was seen (once, few, many) or a class if it is expanded.

CDR3: CASSLPSGKVIETQYF
DNA: TGTGCCAGCAGCTTACCCTCAGGCAAGGTTATCGAGACCCAGTACTTC
D: .
J: TRBJ2-5
size: many
V: TRBV7-9

CDR3: CASNPSDRVNTGELFF
DNA: TGTGCCAGTAATCCCTCAGACAGGGTAAACACCGGGGAGCTGTTTTTT
D: TRBD1
J: TRBJ2-2
size: many
V: TRBV19

CDR3: CASSYNAAPENAFF
DNA: TGTGCCAGCTCGTATAATGCCGCCCCGGAAAACGCTTTCTTT
D: .
J: TRBJ1-1
size: few
V: TRBV18

CDR3: CASSPSRTGSGETQYF
DNA: TGTGCCAGCAGTCCCTCAAGGACAGGGAGTGGGGAGACCCAGTACTTC
D: TRBD1
J: TRBJ2-5
size: many
V: TRBV12-3/TRBV12-4

CDR3: CASSLGAVTDTQYF
DNA: TGTGCCAGCAGCTTAGGGGCGGTCACAGATACGCAGTATTTT
D: .
J: TRBJ2-3
size: many
V: TRBV7-2

CDR3: CSAPLAGGSRDTQYF
DNA: TGCAGTGCTCCACTAGCGGGGGGCAGCAGAGATACGCAGTATTTT
D: TRBD2
J: TRBJ2-3
size: few
V: TRBV20-1

CDR3: CSVRGNRNQPQHF
DNA: TGCAGCGTGAGGGGCAACCGCAATCAGCCCCAGCATTTT
D: .
J: TRBJ1-5
size: few
V: TRBV29-1

CDR3: CASSLGRGLHRRETQYF
DNA: TGTGCCAGCAGCTTAGGGCGTGGGTTGCATCGTAGGGAGACCCAGTACTTC
D: .
J: TRBJ2-5
size: many
V: TRBV7-2

CDR3: CSAITGRSQGTQYF
DNA: TGCAGTGCTATAACAGGGCGATCCCAGGGGACCCAGTACTTC
D: .
J: TRBJ2-5
size: many
V: TRBV20-1

CDR3: CASSLGRSLNSPLHF
DNA: TGTGCCAGCAGCTTGGGACGGAGTCTAAATTCACCCCTCCACTTT
D: .
J: TRBJ1-6
size: many
V: TRBV7-6

CDR3: CASSLVSTNTEAFF
DNA: TGTGCCAGCAGCTTAGTAAGTACGAACACTGAAGCTTTCTTT
D: .
J: TRBJ1-1
size: many
V: TRBV7-2

CDR3: CATSERPGQQGGATEAFF
DNA: TGTGCCACCAGTGAAAGACCGGGACAGCAGGGGGGTGCCACTGAAGCTTTCTTT
D: TRBD1
J: TRBJ1-1
size: many
V: TRBV24-1

CDR3: CASSLGLAGYENTGELFF
DNA: TGCGCCAGCAGCTTGGGACTAGCGGGTTATGAGAACACCGGGGAGCTGTTTTTT
D: TRBD2
J: TRBJ2-2
size: many
V: TRBV5-1

CDR3: CASTPGMGSNQPQHF
DNA: TGTGCCAGCACGCCGGGGATGGGTAGCAATCAGCCCCAGCATTTT
D: .
J: TRBJ1-5
size: many
V: TRBV27

CDR3: CASTPEGGTEAFF
DNA: TGTGCCAGCACTCCAGAGGGGGGTACTGAAGCTTTCTTT
D: .
J: TRBJ1-1
size: many
V: TRBV6-6

CDR3: CASAVYEQFF
DNA: TGTGCTAGTGCCGTGTATGAGCAGTTCTTC
D: .
J: TRBJ2-1
size: many
V: TRBV12-5

CDR3: CASTPGPTDTQYF
DNA: TGTGCCAGCACCCCGGGGCCCACAGATACGCAGTATTTT
D: .
J: TRBJ2-3
size: many
V: TRBV5-4